The 28 T cell receptor beta chains presented below share a single source sample, sequenced in a study of T cell repertoires in cytomegalovirus infection. A single record per CDR3 protein comes from TCRdb applying MiXCR to the reads. Here the sample spans around 300,000 distinct CDR3 sequences, roughly a fifth being singletons. Which antigens these TCRs recognize remains unknown. This sample comprised cultured PBMCs, obtained from culture after CMV antigen stimulation. The receptors come from a human donor in good health (CMV status not recorded). Some clones in this sample may be carry-over from other donors' samples.

This clonotype has at least ten counts. This chain joins TRBV7-2 and TRBJ2-5, with 8 nucleotides matching TRBD2. Looked up from germline, CDR1 is SGHTA and CDR2 is FQGNSA. V lost 3 bases to trimming and J lost 5 bases; unmatched junction nucleotides: 5. The CDR3 consists of 14 residues. The CDR3 bases are TGTGCCAGCAGCTTCGCGGGAGGTCGGGAGACCCAGTACTTC. It encodes CASSFAGGRETQYF.

The V and J genes are TRBV19 and TRBJ2-5; the match to TRBD2 covers 9 bases. The CDR3 is 14 amino acids. The V gene's germline CDR1 is LNHDA and CDR2 SQIVND (reference sequence). The junction had 7 bases not matched to a gene; V was cut back by 7 bases and J by 4 bases. The CDR3 DNA sequence: TGTGCCAGTAAACCGGGACTAGCAATAGAGACCCAGTACTTC. It codes for CASKPGLAIETQYF.

This clonotype was seen ten or more times. The rearrangement uses TRBV7-2 and TRBJ1-5; tentative D call: TRBD1 (6 bases). CDR1 SGHTA and CDR2 FQGNSA come from the germline V gene. Trimming cost V 7 bases and J 6 bases, with 13 bases left between them. This CDR3 has 13 amino acids. For the CDR3, the DNA is TGTGCCAGCAACGACAGGTTGGGTCAGCCCCAGCATTTT. Residues: CASNDRLGQPQHF.

This clonotype has at least ten counts. The rearrangement links TRBV9 to TRBJ2-6; 14 nucleotides agree with TRBD2. CDR3 length: 18 amino acids. V lost 4 bases to trimming and J lost 3 bases; unmatched junction nucleotides: 6. CDR1 SGDLS and CDR2 YYNGEE come from the germline V gene. The CDR3 bases are TGTGCCAGCAGCCGGGGACTAGCGGGAGTGGGTGGGGCCAACGTCCTGACTTTC. Residues: CASSRGLAGVGGANVLTF.

In its sample, this clonotype was seen many times. The CDR3 DNA follows: TGTGCCAGCAGCTCCTTGACTAGCGCCCCTTACAATGAGCAGTTCTTC. Its protein is CASSSLTSAPYNEQFF. The genes are TRBV7-2 and TRBJ2-1, with 8 bases fitting TRBD2. This CDR3 contains 16 residues. Trimming took 4 bases from V and 4 from J; bases not matched to a gene: 9. Germline loops: CDR1 SGHTA, CDR2 FQGNSA.

This clonotype was recorded many times. V usage is TRBV7-9 and J usage is TRBJ2-4; 12 bases line up with TRBD2. Germline loops: CDR1 SEHNR, CDR2 FQNEAQ (reference sequence). The CDR3 extends over 16 amino acids. Trimming at V came to 0 bases and at J to 7 bases, leaving 4 bases not matched to a gene. CDR3 sequence: CASSLATSGRNNIQYF. As DNA, the CDR3 is TGTGCCAGCAGCTTAGCAACTAGCGGGAGGAACAACATTCAGTACTTC.

The chain couples TRBV4-1 to TRBJ2-7; 9 positions match TRBD1. This CDR3 spans 17 amino acids. The germline V gene encodes CDR1 MGHRA and CDR2 YSYEKL. The V gene end was trimmed by 4 bases and the J gene end by 4 bases; junction bases not matched to a gene: 14. The CDR3 region has the DNA TGCGCCAGCAGCCGACACTCTCCGGGACAGGGCGGATACGAGCAGTACTTC. Protein sequence: CASSRHSPGQGGYEQYF.

V usage is TRBV29-1 and J usage is TRBJ2-1; no clear D. V was trimmed by 0 bases and J by 12 bases, leaving 15 bases between them. Germline lookup yields CDR1 SQVTM and CDR2 ANQGSEA. This CDR3 region has 13 residues. DNA for the CDR3: TGCAGCGTTGAAGATGCGACTCCTCAGGTGCAGTTCTTC. Its translation is CSVEDATPQVQFF.

The genes are TRBV5-1 and TRBJ1-1; 9 bases align to TRBD1. CDR3 length: 14 amino acids. Germline CDR1 SGHRS, CDR2 YFSETQ. Trimming removed 2 bases from V and 10 bases from J; junction bases left unmatched: 9. CDR3 bases: TGCGCCAGCAGCTTTGATACCCCGGGACAGGGAGCTTTCTTT. It translates to CASSFDTPGQGAFF. The full variable domain, completed using reference TRBV5-1 and TRBJ1-1, is KAGVTQTPRYLIKTRGQQVTLSCSPISGHRSVSWYQQTPGQGLQFLFEYFSETQRNKGNFPGRFSGRQFSNSRSEMNVSTLELGDSALYLCASSFDTPGQGAFFGQGTRLTVV.

This clonotype was recorded a few times. The V and J genes are TRBV20-1 and TRBJ1-6; D gene uncertain. V was shortened by 3 bases and J by 0 bases, with 9 bases between the two germline ends. Germline V gives CDR1 DFQATT, CDR2 SNEGSKA (reference sequence). This CDR3 contains 15 residues. Written as DNA, the CDR3 is TGCAGTGCTAGGAGGCAGAGCTCCTATAATTCACCCCTCCACTTT. This encodes CSARRQSSYNSPLHF.

This clonotype was detected only a few times. The gene calls are TRBV19 and TRBJ1-5; 8 bases align to TRBD1. Trimming at V came to 3 bases and at J to 5 bases, leaving 6 bases not matched to a gene. The CDR3 is 15 amino acids. Germline CDR1 reads LNHDA; CDR2 reads SQIVND (reference sequence). The CDR3 DNA follows: TGTGCCAGTAGTATTAACAGGGGGGCGGATCAGCCCCAGCATTTT. Translated, it gives CASSINRGADQPQHF.

This clonotype was found a few times. V gene TRBV10-3 combines with J gene TRBJ2-5, with no clear D. Deletions cut 9 bases from V and 3 bases from J, with 14 bases between. The CDR3 totals 13 residues. Germline CDR1 ENHRY, CDR2 SYGVKD. CDR3 coding DNA: TGTGCCATTTCAAAAGCCAGTAAAGAGACCCAGTACTTC. Amino acid sequence: CAISKASKETQYF.

The V call is TRBV12-5, the J call TRBJ2-6, with D perhaps TRBD2 (7 bases). Per the germline V gene, CDR1 is LGHNT and CDR2 is FRNRAP. The CDR3 consists of 19 residues. V lost 1 base and J 4 bases, leaving 20 bases between the germline ends. This CDR3 is CASGLASPGGRSGANVLTF. CDR3 DNA: TGTGCTAGTGGTTTGGCCTCCCCGGGGGGCCGGTCCGGGGCCAACGTCCTGACTTTC.

This clonotype appeared once. The rearrangement joins TRBV18 to TRBJ2-1; 7 nucleotides agree with TRBD1. The germline CDR1 and CDR2 sequences are KGHSH and LQKENI. The CDR3 length is 15 residues. V lost 3 bases, J lost 6 bases, and 8 bases stayed unmatched. DNA of the CDR3: TGTGCCAGCTCACCGGACAGGTCATTGGGCAATGAGCAGTTCTTC. Translating it yields CASSPDRSLGNEQFF.

This chain joins TRBV7-9 and TRBJ2-2, with no clear D. The germline gives CDR1 SEHNR, CDR2 FQNEAQ (reference sequence). This CDR3 comprises 12 residues. The ends were cut back, 5 bases at V and 6 bases at J, with 7 bases in the middle. CDR3 sequence reads: CASSQNAGELFF. The CDR3, as DNA: TGTGCCAGCAGCCAGAATGCCGGGGAGCTGTTTTTT.

Many counts were recorded for this clonotype. The gene calls are TRBV24-1 and TRBJ2-7; TRBD2 is a possible D gene (6 bases). The V gene's germline CDR1 is KGHDR and CDR2 SFDVKD. V was shortened by 6 bases and J by 6 bases, with 23 bases between the two germline ends. The CDR3 runs to 16 residues. This CDR3 is CATSSSPMAGTGEQYF. CDR3 nucleotide sequence: TGTGCCACCAGTTCGTCGCCGATGGCGGGAACTGGCGAGCAGTACTTC.

This clonotype was detected a few times. The V and J genes are TRBV28 and TRBJ2-1, with TRBD2 matching over 9 bases. The CDR3 has 13 residues. V lost 9 bases, J lost 5 bases, and 5 bases stayed unmatched. Germline CDR1 is MDHEN and CDR2 is SYDVKM. The CDR3 region is CASEVAGDNEQFF. Written as DNA, the CDR3 is TGTGCCAGTGAAGTAGCGGGAGACAATGAGCAGTTCTTC.

The chain uses TRBV28 and TRBJ2-7; 9 bases are shared with TRBD1. Looked up from germline, CDR1 is MDHEN and CDR2 is SYDVKM. The CDR3 has 15 amino acids. The V gene end was trimmed by 5 bases and the J gene end by 4 bases; junction bases not matched to a gene: 9. CDR3 region: CASSPPGQGLYEQYV. The CDR3 nucleotides are TGTGCCAGCAGTCCGCCGGGACAGGGATTGTACGAGCAGTACGTC.

The genes are TRBV6-5 and TRBJ2-2; D might be TRBD2 (5 bases). V gave up 4 bases and J gave up 0 bases, with 18 bases separating them. Germline CDR1 and CDR2: MNHEY and SVGAGI. This CDR3 region has 18 residues. As DNA, the CDR3 is TGTGCCAGCAGTTTACCAGGCCGGCGGGCGGCGAACACCGGGGAGCTGTTTTTT. As protein: CASSLPGRRAANTGELFF.

The V call is TRBV4-3, the J call TRBJ2-1, with 7 bases lining up with TRBD2. Germline loops: CDR1 LGHNA, CDR2 YSLEER. The CDR3 loop spans 14 amino acids. The junction had 13 bases not matched to a gene; V was cut back by 8 bases and J by 9 bases. In nucleotides, the CDR3 is TGCGCCAGCTCCTACGGACTAGGGTCCCGTGAGCAGTTCTTC. As protein: CASSYGLGSREQFF.

This clonotype was found a few times. This sequence joins TRBV7-6 and TRBJ2-1; tentatively, D is TRBD2 (6 bases). The ends were cut back, 3 bases at V and 4 bases at J, with 13 bases in the middle. CDR1 is SGHVS and CDR2 is FNYEAQ in the germline V gene. The CDR3 loop spans 15 amino acids. The CDR3 DNA sequence: TGTGCCAGCAGCTTTTGGGACTCTGGATACAATGAGCAGTTCTTC. It specifies CASSFWDSGYNEQFF.

This clonotype was counted ten times or more. The J gene is TRBJ1-6, the V gene TRBV7-9; tentatively, D is TRBD1 (5 bases). This CDR3 region has 15 residues. Germline-derived CDR1 and CDR2 are SEHNR and FQNEAQ (reference sequence). The V end was cut by 2 bases, the J end by 8 bases, with 13 bases between. In DNA, the CDR3 is TGTGCCAGCAGCTTAACGAGGGACGTCCATTCACCCCTCCACTTT. It specifies CASSLTRDVHSPLHF.

The rearrangement joins TRBV25-1 to TRBJ2-3; no clear D gene. The CDR3 consists of 13 residues. The germline V and J ends were trimmed by 3 bases and 8 bases, with 12 bases remaining between them. The germline gives CDR1 MGHDK, CDR2 SYGVNS. Written as DNA, the CDR3 is TGTGCCAGCAGTGAGGTTGGTCCAGCTACGCAGTATTTT. It specifies CASSEVGPATQYF.

V is TRBV15 and J is TRBJ2-1; TRBD1 agrees at 10 bases. V shed 3 bases, J shed 8 bases, and the junction held 4 bases outside the gene matches. This CDR3 has 14 amino acids. Germline V gene data show CDR1 as LNHNV and CDR2 as YYDKDF (reference sequence). The DNA for the CDR3 is TGTGCCACCAGCAGCGGGGACAGGGGACATGAGCAGTTCTTC. It translates to CATSSGDRGHEQFF. The full variable domain, with the rest looked up from reference TRBV15 and TRBJ2-1, is DAMVIQNPRYQVTQFGKPVTLSCSQTLNHNVMYWYQQKSSQAPKLLFHYYDKDFNNEADTPDNFQSRRPNTSFCFLDIRSPGLGDTAMYLCATSSGDRGHEQFFGPGTRLTVL.

V usage is TRBV7-2 and J usage is TRBJ2-7; weak D call: TRBD1 (5 bases). The V gene lost 3 bases and the J gene lost 7 bases, with 16 bases spanning the gap. This CDR3 spans 14 amino acids. Germline-derived CDR1 and CDR2 are SGHTA and FQGNSA. Here the CDR3 DNA reads TGTGCCAGCAGCTTCTCTAGGGCCAAGGGGGAGCAGTACTTC. Its protein is CASSFSRAKGEQYF.

This chain uses TRBV6-2 or TRBV6-3 with TRBJ2-1, with TRBD2 identical over 9 bases. The junction had 15 bases not matched to a gene; V was cut back by 6 bases and J by 3 bases. CDR3 length: 18 amino acids. In germline, CDR1 is MNHEY, CDR2 SVGEGT. In nucleotides, the CDR3 is TGTGCCAGCAGCCGAAGGATTCCCGGGACTAGCAGCTACAATGAGCAGTTCTTC. Residues: CASSRRIPGTSSYNEQFF.

This clonotype showed up just a few times. The limits of the CDR3 on the DNA are not certain, so only TCRdb's listed CDR3 is given. The chain combines TRBV7-5 with TRBJ2-3; the table's D call of TRBD2 was not tested on the DNA. TRBV7-5 is reported as a pseudogene. The CDR3 is 18 residues long, ends included. CDR3 residues: CISVPEALTAFGEDTQYF.

This clonotype was counted between two and nine times. V is TRBV12-3 or TRBV12-4 and J is TRBJ1-1; weak D call: TRBD1 (6 bases). Trimming took off 3 bases at V and 4 bases at J, with 9 bases between the two ends. The CDR3 is 13 residues long. CDR3 nucleotide sequence: TGTGCCAGCAGTTTCTGGACAGCCACTGAAGCTTTCTTT. It yields the protein CASSFWTATEAFF.